This TCR beta chain was documented in a study of human T cells and chemical hapten exposure (TCRdb year 2021). Looking at the study overall: Libraries were combined into a pool for sequencing, and differences in TCR yield between samples came mainly from small differences in library volumes within the pool. This study followed changes in the peripheral blood TCR repertoire in vivo during primary and secondary sensitization of alopecia patients to the hapten diphenylcyclopropenone (DPC). Each blood RNA sample was used to sequence both TCR alpha and TCR beta chains. The investigation overall reported the following: After repeated subsampling, changes were observed in the strength of the expansion versus patch-test correlation and in the threshold at which the correlation became significant. DPC sensitization did not change how many TCRs were above 1 in 1000 frequency, and no evidence was found of alterations in global repertoire structure.

Total RNA was extracted from unfractionated whole blood collected in Tempus Blood RNA tubes. As TCR sequencing controls, roughly five healthy volunteers were used, with blood taken at day 0, 2 weeks and 6 weeks. Library method: 5' RACE. Sequencing instrument: Illumina MiSeq. Library preparation attached unique molecular identifiers to individual cDNA molecules for quantitative, reproducible TCR counting. The study's processing was this. Samples had a median of roughly 98,000 TCRs, with a range from about 23,224 to 750,000. The Decombinator software suite was used to annotate V, J and CDR3 in the TCR reads. For PS versus PT1 abundance plots, all samples were subsampled to the same number of TCRs (28,000). TCRs were defined as expanded if absent before sensitization and observed at least eight times at the 2-week time point. TCRdb trimmed the raw reads at Q25, called clones with MiXCR and kept productive beta chains. Each entry is one CDR3 protein sequence, shown with its most common DNA and genes. The V and J calls here are based on TCRdb, not the publication. The sample records approximately 140,000 distinct CDR3 sequences, approximately 4% of which are singletons. The ten largest clones capture approximately 1.3% of the sample.

This clonotype has a count of ten or more. Its antigen is unknown. Per-base quality was not reported, and no clone a single base away is much larger than it. From the germline V gene (reference sequence), CDR1 is DFQATT and CDR2 is SNEGSKA. The CDR3 numbers 18 residues from cysteine through phenylalanine. The kept DNA is CDR3 alone, 54 bases in frame from the first base. For this chain, trimming is 2 bases at the V end and 1 base at the J end, and the number of junction bases without a gene match is 11. The chain couples TRBV20-1 to TRBJ2-2; 9 bases in between match TRBD2. This receptor was obtained from a female donor in good health. DNA sequence: TGCAGTGCTAGACCTATGACCTCTAGCGGGGTGAACACCGGGGAGCTGTTTTTT. It specifies CSARPMTSSGVNTGELFF.